A single sample is the source of the 26 T cell receptor beta chains below, sequenced in a study of PD-1 blockade in mismatch repair-deficient tumors. TCRdb's table, derived via immunoSEQ multiplex PCR, lists solely in-frame clones and lacks some. The sample gives about 84,000 clones, 81% of which show up once; roughly 2.7% is in the top ten. The sample in question was peripheral blood, obtained 12 weeks after starting pembrolizumab. The receptors were sampled from an adult with mismatch repair-deficient cancer.

This clone turned up a few times. The chain employs TRBV18 and TRBJ1-5; TRBD1 aligns across 7 bases. Per the germline V gene, CDR1 is KGHSH and CDR2 is LQKENI. The CDR3 spans 15 residues. V lost 1 base and J lost 4; bases outside the gene matches: 4. The CDR3 coding sequence is TGTGCCAGCTCACCACGGGCACAGGGGAATCAGCCCCAGCATTTT. This codes for CASSPRAQGNQPQHF.

V usage is TRBV5-1 and J usage is TRBJ2-1; 9 bases align to TRBD2. CDR3 size: 15 residues. Germline values: CDR1 SGHRS, CDR2 YFSETQ. V trimming: 0 bases; J trimming: 4 bases; junction bases outside the gene matches: 2. Here the CDR3 reads CASSLGLADYNEQFF. The DNA for the CDR3 is TGCGCCAGCAGCTTGGGACTAGCGGATTACAATGAGCAGTTCTTC.

The chain joins TRBV7-8 to TRBJ2-3; TRBD2 might be the D (6 bases). This CDR3 region has 13 residues. Germline CDR1 reads SGHVS; CDR2 reads FQNEAQ. The V end lost 5 bases, the J end lost 4 bases, and 10 bases lay between the germline ends. CDR3 region: CASSRERADTQYF. The CDR3 region has the DNA TGTGCCAGCAGCCGGGAGAGGGCAGATACGCAGTATTTT.

The chain combines TRBV5-8 with TRBJ1-5, with D uncertain. V was trimmed by 0 bases and J by 7 bases, leaving 14 bases between them. Germline CDR1 SGHTS, CDR2 YDEGEE. The CDR3 consists of 15 residues. The CDR3 region has the DNA TGTGCCAGCAGCTTGGTGGTTGGGGTGGCGCAGCCCCAGCATTTT. As protein: CASSLVVGVAQPQHF.

This clone showed up just once. The rearrangement links TRBV9 to TRBJ2-5, with TRBD2 as a possible D gene (6 bases). V dropped 4 bases and J dropped 5 bases, with 18 bases sitting between them. Per the germline V gene, CDR1 is SGDLS and CDR2 is YYNGEE. This CDR3 contains 15 residues. CDR3 bases: TGTGCCAGCAGCCTCCGGGACGGGAGATACGAGACCCAGTACTTC. This gives the protein CASSLRDGRYETQYF.

This clone was observed once. This sequence joins TRBV10-1 and TRBJ2-1; 9 bases agree with TRBD2. The trim removed 4 bases at V and 5 bases at J, leaving 3 bases unmatched. This CDR3 has 14 amino acids. Germline values: CDR1 WNHNN, CDR2 SYGVQD (reference sequence). CDR3 protein: CASSGLAEDNEQFF. CDR3 coding DNA: TGCGCCAGCAGTGGACTAGCGGAGGACAATGAGCAGTTCTTC.

V and J are TRBV6-5 and TRBJ2-1; the D is unclear. Looked up from germline, CDR1 is MNHEY and CDR2 is SVGAGI. The CDR3 runs to 13 residues. The V end was cut by 2 bases, the J end by 4 bases, with 6 bases between. DNA of the CDR3: TGTGCCAGCAGTTACCAGCGTTACAATGAGCAGTTCTTC. Encoded protein: CASSYQRYNEQFF.

The chain has TRBV5-4 and TRBJ2-1; the D is unclear. This CDR3 has 12 amino acids. CDR1 and CDR2 (germline): SGHNT, YYREEE (reference sequence). Trimming stripped 1 base from V and 8 bases from J, with 7 bases between. The CDR3 loop reads CASSLIRDEQFF. DNA for the CDR3: TGTGCCAGCAGCTTGATTCGCGATGAGCAGTTCTTC.

The gene calls are TRBV2 and TRBJ2-1, with D unresolved. The V gene's germline CDR1 is SNHLY and CDR2 FYNNEI. The CDR3 loop spans 11 amino acids. The V gene lost 8 bases and the J gene lost 10 bases, with 12 bases spanning the gap. The chain's CDR3 is CASDRTGEQFF. CDR3 coding DNA: TGTGCCAGCGATCGCACCGGGGAGCAGTTCTTC.

This clone was recorded once. This chain links TRBV11-3 with TRBJ2-2, with 7 bases aligning to TRBD2. Germline trimming cut 5 bases from V and 10 bases from J; bases unmatched to any gene: 10. The germline V gene has CDR1 SGHNT and CDR2 YENEEA. CDR3 length equals 14 residues. CDR3 region: CASSPGGGAKELFF. CDR3 coding DNA: TGTGCCAGCAGCCCCGGGGGAGGGGCCAAGGAGCTGTTTTTT.

The gene calls are TRBV4-2 and TRBJ2-7, with TRBD1 identical over 7 bases. The CDR3 covers 13 residues. The junction had 5 bases not matched to a gene; V was cut back by 4 bases and J by 5 bases. Germline V lookup: CDR1 LGHNA, CDR2 YNFKEQ. As DNA, the CDR3 is TGTGCCAGCAGCCCTGCCGGGACAGACGAGCAGTACTTC. This translates into CASSPAGTDEQYF.

This clone was counted once. V usage is TRBV30 and J usage is TRBJ1-5; 11 bases agree with TRBD1. The CDR3 contains 15 residues. V shed 1 base and J 4 bases; nucleotides not matched to a gene: 3. CDR1 and CDR2 from the germline V gene are GTSNPN and SVGIG (reference sequence). CDR3 nucleotide sequence: TGTGCCTGGAGTGCGGGGACAGGGGGGAATCAGCCCCAGCATTTT. This translates into CAWSAGTGGNQPQHF.

The genes are TRBV19 and TRBJ2-1, with no clear D. CDR3 length: 12 amino acids. Germline values: CDR1 LNHDA, CDR2 SQIVND (reference sequence). Trimming cost V 3 bases and J 6 bases, with 6 bases left between them. CDR3 in amino acids: CASSMGFNEQFF. The CDR3 region has the DNA TGTGCCAGTAGTATGGGTTTCAATGAGCAGTTCTTC.

The rearrangement links TRBV4-3 to TRBJ2-7; 7 nucleotides agree with TRBD1. Germline-derived CDR1 and CDR2 are LGHNA and YSLEER. The CDR3 is 15 residues long. V lost 0 bases to trimming and J lost 5 bases; unmatched junction nucleotides: 7. The CDR3 spells CASSQDDRVGHEQYF. In DNA, the CDR3 is TGCGCCAGCAGCCAAGACGACAGGGTGGGCCACGAGCAGTACTTC.

In nucleotides, the CDR3 is TGTGCCAGCAGCTCCACAGGGACTAGCTGGATTAACATTCAGTACTTC. Amino acids: CASSSTGTSWINIQYF. The V and J genes are TRBV5-5 and TRBJ2-4; 9 nucleotides agree with TRBD2. The ends lost 3 bases at V and 7 bases at J; junction bases unmatched: 11. The CDR3 is made up of 16 amino acids. Germline values: CDR1 SGHKS, CDR2 YYEKEE (reference sequence).

J is TRBJ2-2 and V is TRBV27; D may be TRBD2 (5 bases). The CDR3 is 14 residues long. V lost 4 bases and J lost 2, with 8 bases in between. Per the germline V gene, CDR1 is MNHEY and CDR2 is SMNVEV (reference sequence). This chain's CDR3 is CASSSGVNTGELFF. The CDR3 DNA reads TGTGCCAGCAGTTCCGGGGTCAACACCGGGGAGCTGTTTTTT.

The chain uses TRBV11-3 and TRBJ2-3; no reliable D call. CDR3 size: 14 residues. Germline CDR1 reads SGHNT; CDR2 reads YENEEA. V was shortened by 5 bases and J by 3 bases, with 12 bases between the two germline ends. Here the CDR3 reads CASSPRTDTDTQYF. DNA for the CDR3: TGTGCCAGCAGCCCCCGGACGGATACAGATACGCAGTATTTT.

CDR3 sequence: CASSSGAGNQPQHF. CDR3 DNA: TGTGCCAGCAGCTCGGGGGCCGGGAATCAGCCCCAGCATTTT. The genes are TRBV7-2 and TRBJ1-5; a weak D match, TRBD1 (6 bases). The germline V gene has CDR1 SGHTA and CDR2 FQGNSA. The CDR3 contains 14 residues. V was clipped by 4 bases and J by 4 bases, with 11 bases between them.

V gene TRBV5-6 combines with J gene TRBJ2-5; D unclear. The CDR3 covers 14 residues. The V and J ends lost 2 bases and 0 bases respectively, with 8 bases between them. Germline loops: CDR1 SGHDT, CDR2 YYEEEE. CDR3 coding DNA: TGTGCCAGCAGCTTTCTCCCGTACCAAGAGACCCAGTACTTC. Its translation is CASSFLPYQETQYF.

This chain connects TRBV5-4 to TRBJ2-5, with TRBD1 as a possible D gene (5 bases). The germline V gene has CDR1 SGHNT and CDR2 YYREEE (reference sequence). The CDR3 sequence is 13 residues long. Trimming left V 1 base short and J 6 bases short, with 10 bases between. CDR3 nucleotides: TGTGCCAGCAGCTTGAGTAAGGGGCAGACCCAGTACTTC. It encodes CASSLSKGQTQYF.

The chain recombines TRBV15 with TRBJ1-3; perhaps TRBD1 as D (5 bases). Germline-derived CDR1 and CDR2 are LNHNV and YYDKDF (reference sequence). This CDR3 is 15 amino acids long. V was shortened by 0 bases and J by 1 base, with 7 bases between the two germline ends. CDR3 sequence: CATSRDPGSGNTIYF. As DNA, the CDR3 is TGTGCCACCAGCAGAGATCCAGGGTCTGGAAACACCATATATTTT.

The rearrangement joins TRBV10-3 to TRBJ1-3; no definite D call. Germline V lookup: CDR1 ENHRY, CDR2 SYGVKD. This CDR3 comprises 15 residues. V gave up 2 bases and J gave up 3 bases, with 11 bases separating them. As DNA, the CDR3 is TGTGCCATCAGTGAGGGATCCGGGTTTGGAAACACCATATATTTT. Encoded protein: CAISEGSGFGNTIYF.

The chain has TRBV11-2 and TRBJ2-7, with 14 bases identical to TRBD2. Germline V gives CDR1 SGHAT, CDR2 FQNNGV. The CDR3 runs to 15 residues. Germline trimming cut 5 bases from V and 9 bases from J; bases unmatched to any gene: 9. CDR3 DNA: TGTGCCAGCAGCGCCAGACTAGCGGGAGGGTTAGTGCAGTACTTC. This codes for CASSARLAGGLVQYF. Using reference TRBV11-2 and TRBJ2-7 for the parts outside the CDR3, the full variable domain is EAGVAQSPRYKIIEKRQSVAFWCNPISGHATLYWYQQILGQGPKLLIQFQNNGVVDDSQLPKDRFSAERLKGVDSTLKIQPAKLEDSAVYLCASSARLAGGLVQYFGPGTRLTVT.

The chain recombines TRBV29-1 with TRBJ1-2, with 8 bases that match TRBD1. Germline CDR1 reads SQVTM; CDR2 reads ANQGSEA. V lost 6 bases and J lost 8; bases outside the gene matches: 11. This CDR3 contains 13 residues. CDR3 in amino acids: CSVATGDDWGYTF. As DNA, the CDR3 is TGCAGCGTCGCGACAGGGGACGACTGGGGCTACACCTTC.

V is TRBV6-5 and J is TRBJ1-2, with D possibly being TRBD1 (5 bases). Germline V lookup: CDR1 MNHEY, CDR2 SVGAGI. V lost 0 bases and J 6 bases, leaving 8 bases between the germline ends. CDR3 size: 13 residues. CDR3 coding DNA: TGTGCCAGCAGTTACTCGATGGGGGATGGCTACACCTTC. Protein sequence: CASSYSMGDGYTF.

The chain combines TRBV29-1 with TRBJ1-1, with a possible D match to TRBD1 (6 bases). Germline loops: CDR1 SQVTM, CDR2 ANQGSEA. CDR3 length: 16 residues. The V and J ends lost 7 bases and 6 bases respectively, with 27 bases between them. CDR3 DNA: TGCAGCGCGTATTCGTCAAATGCCAGGGGCTCACCTGAAGCTTTCTTT. Translated, it gives CSAYSSNARGSPEAFF.